This TCR beta chain appears in the sequencing data of a study of CD8+CD57+ T cells in acquired aplastic anemia. CDR3 and TCR beta VDJ profiling relied on a genomic DNA template. TCRdb independently ran MiXCR on the reads; one entry per CDR3 protein. Here the sample spans around 200,000 distinct CDR3 sequences, approximately 60% being singletons. Flow cytometry had shown expanded CD8+CD57+ cells in the patients chosen for sequencing. All participating patients were living with severe acquired aplastic anemia. Patient blood was sampled before any therapy had been received. This TCR came from a human donor with aplastic anemia. The sequencing input was sorted CD4+, CD8+, or CD8+CD57+ T cells (not recorded which) from PBMCs.

CDR3 protein: CASSLRGSDTQYF. In DNA, the CDR3 is TGTGCCAGCAGCCTCCGTGGATCAGATACGCAGTATTTT. V and J are TRBV7-8 and TRBJ2-3, with D unresolved. The length of the CDR3 is 13 residues. The V gene lost 5 bases and the J gene lost 4 bases, with 10 bases spanning the gap. In germline, CDR1 is SGHVS, CDR2 FQNEAQ.